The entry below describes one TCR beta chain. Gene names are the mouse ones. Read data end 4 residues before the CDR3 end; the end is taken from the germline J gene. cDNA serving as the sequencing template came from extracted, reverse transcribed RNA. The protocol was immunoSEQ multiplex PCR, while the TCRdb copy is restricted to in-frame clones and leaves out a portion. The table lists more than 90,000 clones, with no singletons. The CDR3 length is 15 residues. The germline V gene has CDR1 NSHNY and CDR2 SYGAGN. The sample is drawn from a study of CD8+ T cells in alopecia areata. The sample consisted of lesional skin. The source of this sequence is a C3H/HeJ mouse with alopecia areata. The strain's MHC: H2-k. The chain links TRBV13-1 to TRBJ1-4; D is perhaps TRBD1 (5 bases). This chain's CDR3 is CASSDAGRAGERLFF. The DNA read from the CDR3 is TGTGCCAGCAGTGATGCGGGCAGGGCGGGCGAA.